This is a list of T cell receptor beta chains from one sample in a study of sequential checkpoint blockade in melanoma. Assay used: immunoSEQ multiplex PCR; TCRdb lists only in-frame clones, some missing. The sample holds roughly 30,000 clones; about 83% are singletons and the top ten take less than 20%. The material sequenced was CD8+ T cells sorted from blood (inferred from file names), taken from a patient given nivolumab and ipilimumab in sequence. The receptors shown here come from a human donor with melanoma. CDR3s include the opening cysteine and the closing phenylalanine or tryptophan. The D gene is left open where the match is weak. A clone size is listed for some rows: how often the clone was seen (once, few, many), or a class if it is expanded.

TRBV19	TRBJ2-2	TRBD2	once	TGTGCCAGTAGTGGGAGTAGCGGGATCGTCGGCGGGGAGCTGTTTTTT	CASSGSSGIVGGELFF
TRBV5-4	TRBJ2-7	-	once	TGTGCCAGCAGCTTCGGGGTAACCTACGAGCAGTACTTC	CASSFGVTYEQYF
TRBV9	TRBJ2-2	TRBD2	-	TGTGCCAGCAGCGTCCCGGGAGGGAGTGGGAACACCGGGGAGCTGTTTTTT	CASSVPGGSGNTGELFF
TRBV7-9	TRBJ2-7	TRBD2	-	TGTGCCAGCAGCTTAGGCGGGAGCGGGTACGAGCAGTACTTC	CASSLGGSGYEQYF
TRBV2	TRBJ1-1	-	-	TGTGCCACCGTATGGGCCATGAACACTGAAGCTTTCTTT	CATVWAMNTEAFF
TRBV4-1	TRBJ2-1	TRBD2	-	TGCGCCAGCAGCCAAGTTTGGGGACTAGTCTATGAGCAGTTCTTC	CASSQVWGLVYEQFF
TRBV9	TRBJ2-5	TRBD2	-	TGTGCCAGCAGCCCCTCGGGGGGTAACAGAGAGACCCAGTACTTC	CASSPSGGNRETQYF
TRBV10-3	TRBJ2-7	-	once	TGTGCCACCAAGGGAGTCTCCTACGAGCAGTACTTC	CATKGVSYEQYF
TRBV6-1	TRBJ2-7	-	once	TGTGCCAGCAGTGTAAAGGGAGTACCCCCGGGGGAGCAGTACTTC	CASSVKGVPPGEQYF
TRBV28	TRBJ1-3	TRBD1	few	TGTGCCAGCAGTACCCATACAGGGGTTGGAAACACCATATATTTT	CASSTHTGVGNTIYF
TRBV27	TRBJ1-2	-	-	TGTGCCAGCAGAAGCGGGACCGCTTTCTATGGCTACACCTTC	CASRSGTAFYGYTF
TRBV19	TRBJ2-7	-	-	TGTGCCAGTAGTATGTCGCAGTGGGCTACGTTC	CASSMSQWATF
TRBV27	TRBJ2-1	-	few	TGTGCCAGCAGCCCTGTTCACAATGAGCAGTTCTTC	CASSPVHNEQFF
TRBV7-9	TRBJ2-7	TRBD1	-	TGTGCCAGCAGCTCAATCGGGACAGGGCTCGACGAGCAGTACTTC	CASSSIGTGLDEQYF
TRBV28	TRBJ2-1	TRBD2	-	TGTGCCAGCAGTTACGCCACGGGGGGCTACAATGAGCAGTTCTTC	CASSYATGGYNEQFF
TRBV19	TRBJ1-1	-	-	TGTGCCAGTACTCCAGGGTGGACTGAAGCTTTCTTT	CASTPGWTEAFF
TRBV19	TRBJ2-1	-	-	TGTGCCAGTAGTCAGGGTTTCAATGAGCAGTTCTTC	CASSQGFNEQFF
TRBV7-9	TRBJ1-5	-	-	TGTGCCAGCTCAGGGGACGGTTCCAATCAGCCCCAGCATTTT	CASSGDGSNQPQHF
TRBV19	TRBJ1-1	-	few	TGTCCTCAAATCGGGTTGACAGTGGGGATGAACACTGAAGCTTTCTTT	CPQIGLTVGMNTEAFF
TRBV4-1	TRBJ2-7	TRBD1	-	TGCGCCAGCAGCCAGGTACAGGGGGGATACGAGCAGTACTTC	CASSQVQGGYEQYF
TRBV28	TRBJ2-7	-	once	TGTGCCAGCAGTTTCTCGACAGGATCCTCCTACGAGCAGTACTTC	CASSFSTGSSYEQYF
TRBV5-1	TRBJ2-7	-	-	TGCGCCAGCAGCTTAGGGGGTTTCGAGCAGTACTTC	CASSLGGFEQYF
TRBV2	TRBJ2-3	-	-	TGTGCCAGCAGCCCCCGGGTAGATACGCAGTATTTT	CASSPRVDTQYF
TRBV13	TRBJ2-5	TRBD2	-	TGTGCCAGCAGCTCGCTCGGGGGGGGAGAGACCCAGTACTTC	CASSSLGGGETQYF
TRBV5-4	TRBJ2-7	-	few	TGTGCCAGCAGCTTGGCGCAGGGCTACGAGCAGTACTTC	CASSLAQGYEQYF
TRBV9	TRBJ2-7	TRBD2	-	TGTGCCAGCAGCCCGGGGGGAGTGTCCTACGAGCAGTACTTC	CASSPGGVSYEQYF
TRBV5-1	TRBJ2-1	-	-	TGCGCCAGCAGCTTGGGGGCGCCCCCGGATGAGCAGTTCTTC	CASSLGAPPDEQFF
TRBV5-6	TRBJ2-1	-	-	TGTGCCAGCAGCGACGACTCTAGTGAGCAGTTCTTC	CASSDDSSEQFF
TRBV6-1	TRBJ1-1	-	few	TGTGCCAGCAGATATACAGTGAACACTGAAGCTTTCTTT	CASRYTVNTEAFF
TRBV7-9	TRBJ2-2	TRBD1	-	TGTGCCAGCAGCTTACGACAGGGGAGTGACACCGGGGAGCTGTTTTTT	CASSLRQGSDTGELFF
TRBV6-4	TRBJ2-1	TRBD2	once	TGTGCCAGCAGTGCGGGTAGCGGGAGCAATGAGCAGTTCTTC	CASSAGSGSNEQFF
TRBV2	TRBJ2-1	TRBD2	-	TGTGCCAGCAGTGAACTAGCGGGGTACAATGAGCAGTTCTTC	CASSELAGYNEQFF
TRBV27	TRBJ2-7	-	-	TGTGCCAGCAGTTTATCGATAGGGCACAGGCTCTACGAGCAGTACTTC	CASSLSIGHRLYEQYF
TRBV7-6	TRBJ2-1	TRBD2	-	TGTGCCAGCAGCGCAACGCTAGCGGGAGTGTATGAGCAGTTCTTC	CASSATLAGVYEQFF
TRBV13	TRBJ2-7	-	-	TGTGCCAGCAGCCGCCAGGGTTCGGCCGAGCAGTACTTC	CASSRQGSAEQYF
TRBV9	TRBJ1-3	TRBD1	-	TGTGCCAGCAGCGGACAGGGTGGAAACACCATATATTTT	CASSGQGGNTIYF
TRBV4-3	TRBJ2-1	-	once	TGCGCCAGCAGCCAAGATCAGTGGGGGGAATCCTACAATGAGCAGTTCTTC	CASSQDQWGESYNEQFF